The clone carrying this T cell receptor beta chain occurred many times. Its target is not known. The sample originates from a study of metastatic and nonmetastatic thyroid tumors. Study overall: Repertoires from malignant and benign thyroid patients were compared across blood and tumor or nodule tissue. Study-wide points: In blood and tumor, TCR beta diversity was reportedly significantly higher in malignant thyroid tumors than in benign nodules.

With V trimmed by 3 bases and J by 0 bases, 4 bases remained unmatched. Germline V lookup: CDR1 MGHDK, CDR2 SYGVNS. This CDR3 comprises 17 residues. Not a single patient had been given any form of treatment at any point before undergoing thyroid surgery. Authors' methods: The distant-metastasis classifier for papillary thyroid cancer was built from CDR3 differences across clinicopathological groups. TCRdb re-called the PCR reads via MiXCR. Here the V and J calls rest on TCRdb's processing, not on the authors' analysis. Counted here are about 20,000 clones, under 35% occurring once; the ten biggest clones make up 12% to 15%.

The receptor was isolated from a female donor with papillary thyroid cancer or a benign thyroid nodule (not recorded which). Some clones in this sample may be carry-over from other donors' samples. V is TRBV25-1 and J is TRBJ2-7; 14 nucleotides agree with TRBD2. Sequencing was done on a sample of blood. This chain's CDR3 is CASSDPGTSGSSYEQYF. The CDR3 nucleotides are TGTGCCAGCAGTGACCCTGGGACTAGCGGGAGCTCCTACGAGCAGTACTTC.